This T cell receptor beta chain came from a study of early stage breast cancer tumors. The overall study: Samples were sequenced at about 10-fold average coverage. Points from the study as a whole: Blood repertoires resembled normal breast more than tumor.

The CDR3 is 14 residues long. Germline CDR1 MNHEY, CDR2 SMNVEV (reference sequence). Trimming pared 5 bases from V and 5 bases from J, leaving 15 bases between. This clone occurred a few times. Antigen specificity is unknown. Sequencing used immunoSEQ multiplex PCR; TCRdb keeps in-frame clones, though not all of them. The sample contains roughly 48,000 clones, 65% to 90% of which appear only once. This TCR came from a person between 45 and 65 years old with breast cancer. Material: blood. The chain combines TRBV27 with TRBJ1-2; a weak D match, TRBD1 (6 bases). CDR3 residues: CASSNRAPPYGYTF. As DNA, the CDR3 is TGTGCCAGCAGTAACAGGGCTCCACCATATGGCTACACCTTC.